This TCR beta chain was profiled in a study of shared clonotypes between healthy human individuals. For the study at large: The study drew on two women and a few men aged 18 to 49 as donors. General study findings and limits: Naive CD4 clonotypes were shared across a handful of donors at 5% to 6%. When compared with the clonotypes that were shared by all four sorted-subset donors, the non-shared clonotypes turned out to have lower generation probabilities.

This clone has only one observation. Its antigen is not known. This CDR3 comprises 15 residues. Germline values: CDR1 SEHNR, CDR2 FQNEAQ (reference sequence). With 5 bases removed from V and 0 bases from J, the gap between germline ends came to 13 bases. This was a deep-level run. The table came from immunoSEQ multiplex PCR; TCRdb's copy has only in-frame clones and leaves some out. The profile shows more than 550,000 clones, over 60% of them singletons. The source material was memory CD4+ T cells sorted from blood. Subset meaning: CD45RA-negative fraction. The chain has TRBV7-9 and TRBJ1-1, with a tentative D call TRBD1 (5 bases). The receptor was derived from a woman younger than 45 in good health. This CDR3 is CASSLRQFMNTEAFF. DNA of the CDR3: TGTGCCAGCAGCCTCCGACAGTTCATGAACACTGAAGCTTTCTTT.